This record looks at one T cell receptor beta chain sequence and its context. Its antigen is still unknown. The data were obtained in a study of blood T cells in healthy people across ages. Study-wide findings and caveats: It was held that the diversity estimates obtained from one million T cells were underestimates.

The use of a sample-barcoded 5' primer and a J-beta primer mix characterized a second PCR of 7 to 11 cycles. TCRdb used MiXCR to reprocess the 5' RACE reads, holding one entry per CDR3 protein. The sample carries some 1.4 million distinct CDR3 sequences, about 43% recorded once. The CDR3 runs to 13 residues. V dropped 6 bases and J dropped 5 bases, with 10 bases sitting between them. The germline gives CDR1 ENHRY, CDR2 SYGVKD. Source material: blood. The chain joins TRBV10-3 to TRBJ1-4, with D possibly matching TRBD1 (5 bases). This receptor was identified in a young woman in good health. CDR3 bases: TGTGCCATCAGCGACAGCCCGAATGAAAAACTGTTTTTT. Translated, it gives CAISDSPNEKLFF.